Here is one TCR beta chain with its context. The antigen remains unidentified. This record comes from a study of T-cell memory formation after mild COVID-19. TCRalpha and TCRbeta libraries used 5'RACE with constant-segment primers and UMIs. TCRdb ran MiXCR on the 5' RACE reads and lists one entry per CDR3 protein. The table includes 170,000 or so distinct CDR3 sequences, roughly 30% detected once. Overall study findings and caveats: Clones shrinking between day 15 and 85 showed a balanced CD4/CD8 split, and those that grew later tilted toward CD4+.

Sequenced: PBMCs or a T cell subset sorted from them (not recorded which). The sequence derives from an adult woman who had mild COVID-19 (a few samples of this study predate the infection). Cell type and time point are not known.

As DNA, the CDR3 is TGCGCCAGCAGCCAAGGTACCTCCGGGACGGTCTACGAGCAGTACTTC. Translated: CASSQGTSGTVYEQYF. This rearrangement joins TRBV4-1 to TRBJ2-7; D assignment may be TRBD1 or TRBD2 (5 bases each). CDR3 length: 16 residues. V was clipped by 1 base and J by 3 bases, with 16 bases between them. Germline CDR1 and CDR2: MGHRA and YSYEKL.